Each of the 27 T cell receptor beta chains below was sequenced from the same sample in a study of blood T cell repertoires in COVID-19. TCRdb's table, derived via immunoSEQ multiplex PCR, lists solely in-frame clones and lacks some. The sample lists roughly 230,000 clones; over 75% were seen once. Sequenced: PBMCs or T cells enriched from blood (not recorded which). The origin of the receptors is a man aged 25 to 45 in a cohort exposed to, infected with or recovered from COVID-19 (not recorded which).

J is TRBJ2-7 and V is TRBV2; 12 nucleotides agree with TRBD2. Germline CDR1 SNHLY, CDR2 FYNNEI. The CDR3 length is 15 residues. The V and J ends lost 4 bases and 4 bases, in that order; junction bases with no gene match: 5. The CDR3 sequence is CASSGRLAGVYEQYF. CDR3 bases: TGTGCCAGCAGTGGCCGACTAGCGGGAGTTTACGAGCAGTACTTC.

The CDR3 DNA reads as TGTGCCAGCAGTCCCCCGGTCCAGGAAGAGCAGTACTTC. Translating it yields CASSPPVQEEQYF. The chain carries TRBV28 and TRBJ2-7; D unclear. Trimming left V 5 bases short and J 7 bases short, with 15 bases between. Germline loops: CDR1 MDHEN, CDR2 SYDVKM. This CDR3 has 13 residues.

The CDR3 coding sequence is TGTGCCACCACCTCCTCGGTGAACACTGAAGCTTTCTTT. It specifies CATTSSVNTEAFF. The chain carries TRBV24-1 and TRBJ1-1, with D unclear. The CDR3 spans 13 residues. Germline CDR1 KGHDR, CDR2 SFDVKD. V was trimmed by 8 bases and J by 0 bases, leaving 9 bases between them.

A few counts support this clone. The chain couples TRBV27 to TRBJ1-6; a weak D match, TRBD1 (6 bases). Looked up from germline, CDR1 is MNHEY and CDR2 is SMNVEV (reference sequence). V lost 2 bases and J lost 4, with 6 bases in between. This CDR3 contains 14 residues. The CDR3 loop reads CASSLGTYNSPLHF. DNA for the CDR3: TGTGCCAGCAGTTTAGGGACATATAATTCACCCCTCCACTTT.

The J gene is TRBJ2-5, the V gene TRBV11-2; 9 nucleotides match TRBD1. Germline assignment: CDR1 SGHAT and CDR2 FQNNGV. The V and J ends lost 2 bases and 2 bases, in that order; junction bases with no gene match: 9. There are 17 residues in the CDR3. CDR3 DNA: TGTGCCAGCAGCTTAACGCCATCCGGGACAGGGCAAGAGACCCAGTACTTC. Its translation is CASSLTPSGTGQETQYF.

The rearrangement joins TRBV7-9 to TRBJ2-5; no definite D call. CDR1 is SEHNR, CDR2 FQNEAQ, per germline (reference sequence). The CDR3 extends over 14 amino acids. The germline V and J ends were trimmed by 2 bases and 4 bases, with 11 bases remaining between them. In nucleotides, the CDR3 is TGTGCCAGCAGCTTACGTGGGCCCAGAGAGACCCAGTACTTC. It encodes CASSLRGPRETQYF.

CDR3: CASSLLQGSPRPDTQYF. CDR3 DNA: TGTGCCAGCAGCTTACTACAGGGATCCCCCCGGCCAGATACGCAGTATTTT. The chain couples TRBV7-8 to TRBJ2-3, with a weak D call TRBD1 (6 bases). The CDR3 contains 17 residues. V shed 2 bases and J shed 4 bases, with 19 bases lying between them. Germline lookup yields CDR1 SGHVS and CDR2 FQNEAQ.

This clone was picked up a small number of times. The CDR3 here is CASSLAGGVGYNEQFF. In DNA, the CDR3 is TGCGCCAGCAGCTTGGCCGGAGGGGTCGGCTACAATGAGCAGTTCTTC. The rearrangement uses TRBV5-1 and TRBJ2-1, with a tentative D call TRBD2 (6 bases). Trimming pared 0 bases from V and 3 bases from J, leaving 13 bases between. Germline V gives CDR1 SGHRS, CDR2 YFSETQ. The CDR3 is 16 residues long.

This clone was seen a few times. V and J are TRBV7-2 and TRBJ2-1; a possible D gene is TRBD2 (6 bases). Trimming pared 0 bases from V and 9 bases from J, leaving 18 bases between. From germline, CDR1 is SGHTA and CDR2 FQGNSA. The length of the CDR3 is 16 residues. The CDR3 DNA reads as TGTGCCAGCAGCTTAGCGCTAGGAGGGCCGATTGGTGAGCAGTTCTTC. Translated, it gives CASSLALGGPIGEQFF.

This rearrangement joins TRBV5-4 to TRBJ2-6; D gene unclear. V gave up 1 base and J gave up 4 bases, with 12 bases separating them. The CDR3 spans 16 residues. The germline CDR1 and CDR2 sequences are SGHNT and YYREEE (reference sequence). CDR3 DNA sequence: TGTGCCAGCAGCTTGCTGACTTCCGGCGGGGCCAACGTCCTGACTTTC. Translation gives CASSLLTSGGANVLTF.

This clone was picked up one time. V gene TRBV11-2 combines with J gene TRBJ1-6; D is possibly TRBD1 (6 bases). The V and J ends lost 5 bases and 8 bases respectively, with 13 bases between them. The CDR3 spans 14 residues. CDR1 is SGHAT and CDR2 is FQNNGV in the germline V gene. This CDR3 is CASSTDRRDSPLHF. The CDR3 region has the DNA TGTGCCAGCAGCACGGACAGACGGGATTCACCCCTCCACTTT.

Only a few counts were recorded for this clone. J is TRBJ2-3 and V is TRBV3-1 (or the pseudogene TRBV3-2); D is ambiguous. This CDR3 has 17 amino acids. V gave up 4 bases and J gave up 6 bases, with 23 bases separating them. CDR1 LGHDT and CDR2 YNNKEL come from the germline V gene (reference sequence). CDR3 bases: TGTGCCAGCAGCCCCTGGCCTGGCAGCGCGAAAAGCGATACGCAGTATTTT. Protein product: CASSPWPGSAKSDTQYF.

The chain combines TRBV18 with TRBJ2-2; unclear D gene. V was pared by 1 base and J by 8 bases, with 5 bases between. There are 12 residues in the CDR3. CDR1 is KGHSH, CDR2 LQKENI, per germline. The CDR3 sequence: CASSPLHGELFF. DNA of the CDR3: TGTGCCAGCTCACCACTTCATGGGGAGCTGTTTTTT.

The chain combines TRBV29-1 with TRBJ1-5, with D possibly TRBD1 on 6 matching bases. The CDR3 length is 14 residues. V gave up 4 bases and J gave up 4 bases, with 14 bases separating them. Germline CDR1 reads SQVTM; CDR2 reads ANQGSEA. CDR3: CSVGVRQENQPQHF. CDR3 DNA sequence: TGCAGCGTTGGGGTCAGACAGGAGAATCAGCCCCAGCATTTT.

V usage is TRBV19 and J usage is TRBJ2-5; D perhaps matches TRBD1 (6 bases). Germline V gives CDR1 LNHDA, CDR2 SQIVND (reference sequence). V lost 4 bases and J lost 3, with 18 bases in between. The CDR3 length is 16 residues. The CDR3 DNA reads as TGTGCCAGTAGTAGGAAGGGCAGGGGATACGAAGAGACCCAGTACTTC. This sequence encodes CASSRKGRGYEETQYF.

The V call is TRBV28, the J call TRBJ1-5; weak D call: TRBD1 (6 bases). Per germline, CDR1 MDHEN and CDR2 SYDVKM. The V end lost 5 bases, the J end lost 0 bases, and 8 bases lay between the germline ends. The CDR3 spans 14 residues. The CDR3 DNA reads TGTGCCAGCAGTCGGGACAATAGCAATCAGCCCCAGCATTTT. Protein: CASSRDNSNQPQHF.

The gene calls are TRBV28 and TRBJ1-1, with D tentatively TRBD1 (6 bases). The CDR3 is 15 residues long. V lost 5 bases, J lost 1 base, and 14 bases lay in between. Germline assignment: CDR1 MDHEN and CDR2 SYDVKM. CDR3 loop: CASSQWTESNTEAFF. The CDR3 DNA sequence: TGTGCCAGCAGTCAATGGACAGAGTCGAACACTGAAGCTTTCTTT.

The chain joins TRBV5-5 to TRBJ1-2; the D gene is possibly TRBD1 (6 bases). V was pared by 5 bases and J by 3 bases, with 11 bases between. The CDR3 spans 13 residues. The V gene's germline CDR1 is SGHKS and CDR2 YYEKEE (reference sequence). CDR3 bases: TGTGCCAGCAGTCAACAGGGTTACTATGGCTACACCTTC. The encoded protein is CASSQQGYYGYTF.

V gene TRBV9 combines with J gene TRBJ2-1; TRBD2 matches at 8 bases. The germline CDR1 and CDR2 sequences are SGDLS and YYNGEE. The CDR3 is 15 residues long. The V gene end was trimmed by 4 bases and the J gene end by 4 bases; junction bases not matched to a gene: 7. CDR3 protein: CASSRSGSSYNEQFF. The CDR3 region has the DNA TGTGCCAGCAGCCGGAGCGGGAGTTCATACAATGAGCAGTTCTTC.

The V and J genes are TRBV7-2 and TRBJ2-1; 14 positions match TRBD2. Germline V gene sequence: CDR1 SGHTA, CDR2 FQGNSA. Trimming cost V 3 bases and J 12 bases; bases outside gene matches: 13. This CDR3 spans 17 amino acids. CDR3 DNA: TGTGCCAGCAGCTTTGGACTAGCGGGGGGCTCTACAATGAGGCAGTTCTTC. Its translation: CASSFGLAGGSTMRQFF.

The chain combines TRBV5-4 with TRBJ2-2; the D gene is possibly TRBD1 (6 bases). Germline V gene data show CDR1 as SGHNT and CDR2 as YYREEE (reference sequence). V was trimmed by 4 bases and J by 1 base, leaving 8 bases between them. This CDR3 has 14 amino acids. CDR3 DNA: TGTGCCAGCAGCAAGGACAGGAACACCGGGGAGCTGTTTTTT. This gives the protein CASSKDRNTGELFF.

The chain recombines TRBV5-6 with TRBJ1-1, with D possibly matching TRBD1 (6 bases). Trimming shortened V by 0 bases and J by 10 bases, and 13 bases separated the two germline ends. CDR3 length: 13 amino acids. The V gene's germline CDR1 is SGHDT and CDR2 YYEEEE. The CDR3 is CASSLAAGVGAFF. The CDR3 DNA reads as TGTGCCAGCAGCTTGGCCGCAGGGGTAGGAGCTTTCTTT.

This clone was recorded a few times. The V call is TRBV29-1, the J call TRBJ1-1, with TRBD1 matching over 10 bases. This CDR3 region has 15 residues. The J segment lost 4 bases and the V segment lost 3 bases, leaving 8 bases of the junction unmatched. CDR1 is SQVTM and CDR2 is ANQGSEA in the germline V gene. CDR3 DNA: TGCAGCGTTGATGGACAGGGGGGTTTTGGCACTGAAGCTTTCTTT. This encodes CSVDGQGGFGTEAFF.

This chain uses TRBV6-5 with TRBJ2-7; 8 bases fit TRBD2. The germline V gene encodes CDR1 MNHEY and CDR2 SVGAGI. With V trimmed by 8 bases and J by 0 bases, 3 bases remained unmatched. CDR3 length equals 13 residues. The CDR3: CASREGSSYEQYF. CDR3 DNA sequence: TGTGCCAGCCGGGAGGGGAGCTCCTACGAGCAGTACTTC.

The DNA of the CDR3 is TGTGCCAGCTCACCCCTGCTAGCGGGAGTGGTAGATACGCAGTATTTT. Amino acid sequence: CASSPLLAGVVDTQYF. The rearrangement joins TRBV18 to TRBJ2-3, with 10 positions matching TRBD2. Germline CDR1 KGHSH, CDR2 LQKENI. This CDR3 is 16 amino acids long. With 3 bases clipped from V and 5 bases from J, the junction kept 8 bases outside the gene matches. Filled out from reference TRBV18 and TRBJ2-3, the complete variable domain reads NAGVMQNPRHLVRRRGQEARLRCSPMKGHSHVYWYRQLPEEGLKFMVYLQKENIIDESGMPKERFSAEFPKEGPSILRIQQVVRGDSAAYFCASSPLLAGVVDTQYFGPGTRLTVL.

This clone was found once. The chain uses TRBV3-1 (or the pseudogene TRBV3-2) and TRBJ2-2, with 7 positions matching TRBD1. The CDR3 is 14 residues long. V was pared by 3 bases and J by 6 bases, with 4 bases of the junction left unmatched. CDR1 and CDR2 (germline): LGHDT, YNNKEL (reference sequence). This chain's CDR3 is CASSQVQGAGELFF. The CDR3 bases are TGTGCCAGCAGCCAGGTTCAGGGGGCCGGGGAGCTGTTTTTT.

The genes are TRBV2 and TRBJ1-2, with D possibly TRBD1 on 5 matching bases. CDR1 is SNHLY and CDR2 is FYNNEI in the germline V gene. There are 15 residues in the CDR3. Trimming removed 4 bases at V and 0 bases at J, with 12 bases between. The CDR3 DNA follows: TGTGCCAGCAGTGGGCAGGGTACAGCTAACTATGGCTACACCTTC. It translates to CASSGQGTANYGYTF.